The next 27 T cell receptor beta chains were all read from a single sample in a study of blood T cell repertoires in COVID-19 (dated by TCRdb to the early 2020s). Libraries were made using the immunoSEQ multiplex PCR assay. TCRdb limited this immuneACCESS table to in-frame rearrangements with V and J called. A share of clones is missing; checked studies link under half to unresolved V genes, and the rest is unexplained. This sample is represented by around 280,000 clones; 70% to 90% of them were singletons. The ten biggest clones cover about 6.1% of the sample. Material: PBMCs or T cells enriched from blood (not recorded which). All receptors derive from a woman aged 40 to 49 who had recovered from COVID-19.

The CDR3: CASSWGSGAYEQYF. The CDR3, as DNA: TGTGCCAGCAGTTGGGGAAGCGGAGCCTACGAGCAGTACTTC. The chain employs TRBV28 and TRBJ2-7; TRBD2 is a possible D gene (5 bases). Germline CDR1 MDHEN, CDR2 SYDVKM. The CDR3 extends over 14 amino acids. Trimming removed 4 bases at V and 2 bases at J, with 12 bases between. Drawing the rest from reference TRBV28 and TRBJ2-7, the complete variable domain is DVKVTQSSRYLVKRTGEKVFLECVQDMDHENMFWYRQDPGLGLRLIYFSYDVKMKEKGDIPEGYSVSREKKERFSLILESASTNQTSMYLCASSWGSGAYEQYFGPGTRLTVT.

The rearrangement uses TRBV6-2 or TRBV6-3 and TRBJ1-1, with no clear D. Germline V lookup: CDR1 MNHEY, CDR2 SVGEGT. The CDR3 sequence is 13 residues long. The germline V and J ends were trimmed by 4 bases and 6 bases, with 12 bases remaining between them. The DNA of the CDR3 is TGTGCCAGCAGTTCCACTATGTACGCTGAAGCTTTCTTT. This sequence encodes CASSSTMYAEAFF.

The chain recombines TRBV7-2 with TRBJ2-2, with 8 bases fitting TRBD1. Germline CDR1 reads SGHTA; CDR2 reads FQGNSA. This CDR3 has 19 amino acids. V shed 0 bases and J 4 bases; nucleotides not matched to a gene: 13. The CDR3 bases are TGTGCCAGCAGCTTAGCACCGGTTGGGACAGGAGGACGCACCGGGGAGCTGTTTTTT. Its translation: CASSLAPVGTGGRTGELFF.

The CDR3: CASSQGAGTASSYEQYF. The CDR3, as DNA: TGCGCCAGCAGCCAGGGCGCCGGGACAGCTAGCTCCTACGAGCAGTACTTC. The rearrangement uses TRBV4-3 and TRBJ2-7; 7 bases align to TRBD1. The germline gives CDR1 LGHNA, CDR2 YSLEER. The junction had 11 bases not matched to a gene; V was cut back by 3 bases and J by 0 bases. This CDR3 is built from 17 residues.

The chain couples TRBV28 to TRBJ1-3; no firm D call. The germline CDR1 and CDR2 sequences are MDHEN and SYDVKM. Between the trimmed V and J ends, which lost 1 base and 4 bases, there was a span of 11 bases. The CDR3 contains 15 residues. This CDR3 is CASSLSRTVGNTIYF. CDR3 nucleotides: TGTGCCAGCAGTTTATCACGGACTGTGGGAAACACCATATATTTT. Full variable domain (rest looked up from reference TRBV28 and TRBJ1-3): DVKVTQSSRYLVKRTGEKVFLECVQDMDHENMFWYRQDPGLGLRLIYFSYDVKMKEKGDIPEGYSVSREKKERFSLILESASTNQTSMYLCASSLSRTVGNTIYFGEGSWLTVV.

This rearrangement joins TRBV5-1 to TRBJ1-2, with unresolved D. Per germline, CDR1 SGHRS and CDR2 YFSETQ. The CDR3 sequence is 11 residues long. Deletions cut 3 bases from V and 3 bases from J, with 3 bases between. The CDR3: CASSSYYGYTF. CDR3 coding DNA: TGCGCCAGCAGCTCCTACTATGGCTACACCTTC.

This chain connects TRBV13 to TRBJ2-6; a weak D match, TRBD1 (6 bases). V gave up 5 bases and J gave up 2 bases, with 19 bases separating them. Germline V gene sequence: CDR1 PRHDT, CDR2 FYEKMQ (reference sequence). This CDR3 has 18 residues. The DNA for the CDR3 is TGTGCCAGCAGCCCCCGATGGGGGCTACTTACTGGGGCCAACGTCCTGACTTTC. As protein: CASSPRWGLLTGANVLTF.

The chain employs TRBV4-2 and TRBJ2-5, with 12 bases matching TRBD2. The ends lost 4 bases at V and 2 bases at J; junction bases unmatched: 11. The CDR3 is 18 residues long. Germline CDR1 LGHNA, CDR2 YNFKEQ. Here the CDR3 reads CASSRTPGTSGQQETQYF. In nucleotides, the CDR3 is TGTGCCAGCAGCCGGACGCCCGGGACTAGCGGGCAACAAGAGACCCAGTACTTC.

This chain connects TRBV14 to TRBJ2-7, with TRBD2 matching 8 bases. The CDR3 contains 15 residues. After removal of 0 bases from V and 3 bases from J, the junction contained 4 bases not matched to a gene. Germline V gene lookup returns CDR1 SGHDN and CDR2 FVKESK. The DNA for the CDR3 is TGTGCCAGCAGCCAAGAAATGAGCGGGAGCTACGAGCAGTACTTC. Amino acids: CASSQEMSGSYEQYF.

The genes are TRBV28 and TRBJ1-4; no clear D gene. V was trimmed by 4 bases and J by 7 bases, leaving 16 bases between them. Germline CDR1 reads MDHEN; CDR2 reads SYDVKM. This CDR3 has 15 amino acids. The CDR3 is CASSSSGGNLEKLFF. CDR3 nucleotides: TGTGCCAGCAGTTCATCAGGAGGCAATCTTGAAAAACTGTTTTTT.

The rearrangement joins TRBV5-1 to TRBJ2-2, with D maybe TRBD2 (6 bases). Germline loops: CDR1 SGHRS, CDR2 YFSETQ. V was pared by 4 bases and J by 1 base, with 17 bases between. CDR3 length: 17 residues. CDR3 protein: CASSPRGSGLNTGELFF. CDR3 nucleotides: TGCGCCAGCAGCCCCCGGGGAAGCGGGCTGAACACCGGGGAGCTGTTTTTT.

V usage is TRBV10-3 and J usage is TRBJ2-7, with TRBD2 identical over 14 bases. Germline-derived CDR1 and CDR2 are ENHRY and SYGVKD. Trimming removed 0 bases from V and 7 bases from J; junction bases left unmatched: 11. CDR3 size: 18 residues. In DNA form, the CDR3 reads TGTGCCATCAGTGAGTCTCTGGGACTAGCGGGAGTGTTCGGGGAGCAGTACTTC. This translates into CAISESLGLAGVFGEQYF.

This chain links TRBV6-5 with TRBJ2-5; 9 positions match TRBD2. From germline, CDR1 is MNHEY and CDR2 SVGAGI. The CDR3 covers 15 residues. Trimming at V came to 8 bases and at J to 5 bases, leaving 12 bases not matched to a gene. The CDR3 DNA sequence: TGTGCCAGCGGACGCGGGAGGGCGGGGAGGGAGACCCAGTACTTC. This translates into CASGRGRAGRETQYF.

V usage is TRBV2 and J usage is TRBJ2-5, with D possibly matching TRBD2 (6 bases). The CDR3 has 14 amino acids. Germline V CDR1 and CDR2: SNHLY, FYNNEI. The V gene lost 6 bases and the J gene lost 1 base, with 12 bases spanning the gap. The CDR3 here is CASSFSGVQETQYF. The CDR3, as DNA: TGTGCCAGCAGCTTTAGCGGCGTCCAAGAGACCCAGTACTTC. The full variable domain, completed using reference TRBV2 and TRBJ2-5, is EPEVTQTPSHQVTQMGQEVILRCVPISNHLYFYWYRQILGQKVEFLVSFYNNEISEKSEIFDDQFSVERPDGSNFTLKIRSTKLEDSAMYFCASSFSGVQETQYFGPGTRLLVL.

The CDR3 DNA follows: TGTGCCAGCAGCTTAGGCGGGACTAGCCGTGAGGAGCAGTACTTC. Its protein product is CASSLGGTSREEQYF. The chain combines TRBV7-2 with TRBJ2-7; 9 nucleotides align to TRBD2. The CDR3 covers 15 residues. The germline V gene encodes CDR1 SGHTA and CDR2 FQGNSA. J was trimmed by 7 bases and V by 1 base; bases with no gene match: 8.

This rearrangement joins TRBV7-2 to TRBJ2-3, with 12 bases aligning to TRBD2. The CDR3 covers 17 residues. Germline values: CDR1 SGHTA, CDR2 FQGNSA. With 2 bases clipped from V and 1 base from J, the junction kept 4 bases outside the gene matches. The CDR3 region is CASSLIWTSGGTDTQYF. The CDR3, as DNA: TGTGCCAGCAGCTTAATCTGGACTAGCGGGGGCACAGATACGCAGTATTTT.

As DNA, the CDR3 is TGTGCCAGCAGCGTAGCGGGAGGGTTTAAAGATACGCAGTATTTT. Translating gives CASSVAGGFKDTQYF. This chain joins TRBV9 and TRBJ2-3; 8 positions agree with TRBD2. CDR1 is SGDLS and CDR2 is YYNGEE in the germline V gene. The CDR3 is 15 residues long. Losses at the gene ends were 0 bases for V and 5 bases for J; bases not matched to a gene: 5.

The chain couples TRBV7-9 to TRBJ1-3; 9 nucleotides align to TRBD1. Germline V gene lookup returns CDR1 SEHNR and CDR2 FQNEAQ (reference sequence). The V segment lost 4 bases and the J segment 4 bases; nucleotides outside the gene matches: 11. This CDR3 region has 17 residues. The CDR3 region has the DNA TGTGCCAGCAGCTCGCTCAACGGACAGGGGCCAGGAAACACCATATATTTT. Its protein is CASSSLNGQGPGNTIYF.

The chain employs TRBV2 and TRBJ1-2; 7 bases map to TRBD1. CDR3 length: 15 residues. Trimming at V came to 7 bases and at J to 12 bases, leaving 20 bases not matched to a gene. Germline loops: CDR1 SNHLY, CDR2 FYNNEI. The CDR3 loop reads CASTNLPGQTLANTF. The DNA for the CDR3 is TGTGCCAGCACTAATCTGCCGGGACAGACGTTAGCGAACACCTTC.

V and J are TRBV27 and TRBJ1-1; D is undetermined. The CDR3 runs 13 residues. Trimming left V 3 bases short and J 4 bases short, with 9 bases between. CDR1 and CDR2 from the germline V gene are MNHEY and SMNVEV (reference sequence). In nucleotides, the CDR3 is TGTGCCAGCAGTTTGGGAGGAGCCACTGAAGCTTTCTTT. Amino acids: CASSLGGATEAFF.

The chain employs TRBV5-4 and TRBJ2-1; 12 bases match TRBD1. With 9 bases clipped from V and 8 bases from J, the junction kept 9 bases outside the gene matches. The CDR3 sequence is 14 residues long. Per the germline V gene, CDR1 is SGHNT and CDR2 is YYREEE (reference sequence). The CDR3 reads CAILRDRGRDEQFF. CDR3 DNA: TGTGCCATCCTCCGGGACAGGGGGCGCGATGAGCAGTTCTTC.

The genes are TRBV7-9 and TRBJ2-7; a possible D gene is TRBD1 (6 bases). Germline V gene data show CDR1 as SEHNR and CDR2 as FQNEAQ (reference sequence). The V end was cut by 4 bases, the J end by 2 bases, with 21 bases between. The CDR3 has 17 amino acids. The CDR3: CASSSTYTTGVTYEQYF. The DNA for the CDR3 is TGTGCCAGCAGCTCGACATATACGACAGGAGTAACCTACGAGCAGTACTTC.

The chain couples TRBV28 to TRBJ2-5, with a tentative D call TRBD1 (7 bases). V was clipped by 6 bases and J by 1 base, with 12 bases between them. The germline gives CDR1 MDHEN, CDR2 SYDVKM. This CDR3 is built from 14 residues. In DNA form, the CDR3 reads TGTGCCAGCAGGTCAGGGGGAGGCCAAGAGACCCAGTACTTC. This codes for CASRSGGGQETQYF.

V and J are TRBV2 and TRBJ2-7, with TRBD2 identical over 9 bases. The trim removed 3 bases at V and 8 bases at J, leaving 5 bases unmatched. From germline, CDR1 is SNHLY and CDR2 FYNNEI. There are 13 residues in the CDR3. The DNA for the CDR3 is TGTGCCAGCAGTGATGGTAGCGGGGGAAAGCAGTACTTC. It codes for CASSDGSGGKQYF.

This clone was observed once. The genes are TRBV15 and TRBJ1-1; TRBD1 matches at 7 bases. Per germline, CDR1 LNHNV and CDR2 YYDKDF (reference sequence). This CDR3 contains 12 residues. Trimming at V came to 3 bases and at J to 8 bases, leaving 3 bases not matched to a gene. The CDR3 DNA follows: TGTGCCACCAGCAGCCGGGACAGCGAAGCTTTCTTT. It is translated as CATSSRDSEAFF. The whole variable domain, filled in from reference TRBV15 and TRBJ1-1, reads DAMVIQNPRYQVTQFGKPVTLSCSQTLNHNVMYWYQQKSSQAPKLLFHYYDKDFNNEADTPDNFQSRRPNTSFCFLDIRSPGLGDTAMYLCATSSRDSEAFFGQGTRLTVV.

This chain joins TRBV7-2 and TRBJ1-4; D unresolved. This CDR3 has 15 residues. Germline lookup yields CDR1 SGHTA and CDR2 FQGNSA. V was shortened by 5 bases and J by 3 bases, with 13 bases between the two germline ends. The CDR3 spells CASSQEAAANEKLFF. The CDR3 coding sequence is TGTGCCAGCAGCCAAGAGGCAGCAGCTAATGAAAAACTGTTTTTT.

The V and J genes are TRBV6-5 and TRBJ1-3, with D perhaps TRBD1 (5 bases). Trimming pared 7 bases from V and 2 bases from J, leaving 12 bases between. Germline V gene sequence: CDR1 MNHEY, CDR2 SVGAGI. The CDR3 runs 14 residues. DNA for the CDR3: TGTGCCAGCACCCCACCAGGGCCTGGAAACACCATATATTTT. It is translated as CASTPPGPGNTIYF.